The present entry profiles one T cell receptor (beta chain) with its context. These data are taken from a study of blood T cell repertoires in COVID-19. Study overall: Some COVID-19 samples were acute and others convalescent; all came from the United States, Italy and Spain. Sources were T cells, B-cell-depleted T cells, or PBMCs; the material itself was cDNA or gDNA.

The CDR3 consists of 13 residues. Looked up from germline, CDR1 is SGHRS and CDR2 is YFSETQ. V lost 4 bases, J lost 1 base, and 2 bases stayed unmatched. Under the authors' procedure: Reference gene primer amplification yielded estimated nucleated cell counts. The assay was immunoSEQ multiplex PCR, and TCRdb's table has in-frame clones only and misses some. That table supplies the V and J calls and clone size; D and trimming were determined from the DNA. This sample yields around 500,000 clones, of which roughly 88% are seen a single time; approximately 2.9% belongs to the top ten. Sequences were obtained from peripheral blood. The TCR sequence derives from a human donor in a cohort sampled during active COVID-19. The chain employs TRBV5-1 and TRBJ2-7; 7 bases line up with TRBD1. DNA for the CDR3: TGCGCCAGCAGCGGGACAGTTTCCTACGAGCAGTACTTC. Protein sequence: CASSGTVSYEQYF.